This T cell receptor beta chain was sequenced for a study of T cells expressing NK-cell markers. Study conclusions and caveats: Once again these clonotypes came out on top in the CD3+CD56-NKG2C+ fraction of a few donors. Whether expanded NKG2C-expressing T cell clones recognize HCMV is unknown.

Scientists made TCR beta cDNA using 5'RACE template switching with UMIs. TCRdb reprocessed the 5' RACE reads; each CDR3 protein has one entry and no DNA is given. This table holds about 440,000 distinct CDR3 sequences. Points on this clonotype: Its antigen is undetermined.

The sequenced sample was blood T cells: a sorted CD56 or NKG2C T cell subset, CD4+ or CD8+ T cells, or bulk PBMC T cells (not recorded which). The TCR sequence derives from a woman aged 18-70 years in good health.

Here the CDR3 reads CATRDRDRTQYF. The chain couples TRBV12-3 or TRBV12-4 to TRBJ2-5; TCRdb calls TRBD1, which cannot be checked without DNA. The CDR3 spans 12 residues.